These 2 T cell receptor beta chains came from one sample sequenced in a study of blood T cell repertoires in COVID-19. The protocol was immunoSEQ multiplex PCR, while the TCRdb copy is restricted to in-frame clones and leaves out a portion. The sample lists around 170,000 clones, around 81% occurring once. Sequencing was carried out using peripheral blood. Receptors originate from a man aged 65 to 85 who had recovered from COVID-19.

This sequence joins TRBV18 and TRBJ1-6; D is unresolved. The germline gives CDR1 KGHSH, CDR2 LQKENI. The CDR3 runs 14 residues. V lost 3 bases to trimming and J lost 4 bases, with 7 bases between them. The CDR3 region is CASSPEAYNSPLHF. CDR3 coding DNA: TGTGCCAGCTCACCGGAGGCTTATAATTCACCCCTCCACTTT. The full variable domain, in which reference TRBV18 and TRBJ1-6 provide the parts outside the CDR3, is NAGVMQNPRHLVRRRGQEARLRCSPMKGHSHVYWYRQLPEEGLKFMVYLQKENIIDESGMPKERFSAEFPKEGPSILRIQQVVRGDSAAYFCASSPEAYNSPLHFGNGTRLTVT.

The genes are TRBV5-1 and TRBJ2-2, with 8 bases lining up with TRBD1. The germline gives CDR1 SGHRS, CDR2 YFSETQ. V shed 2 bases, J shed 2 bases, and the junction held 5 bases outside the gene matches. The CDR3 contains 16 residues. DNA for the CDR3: TGCGCCAGCAGCTTCCTACAGGGGGGCAACACCGGGGAGCTGTTTTTT. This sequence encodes CASSFLQGGNTGELFF.